This T cell receptor (beta chain) was found in a study of molecular identifiers for immune sequencing clone quantification. Study observations and caveats: Spiked Jurkat TCR RNA from one cell was reportedly detectable among roughly 910,000 naive cells. Effector cells had over 99% of their molecules in clones above 20 RNA copies, while naive cells had under 1%.

Based on a CD8+CD4-CCR7+CD45RA+ profile, naive CD8 T cells were sorted. Methods described previously, with TCR primers listed, were used for bulk TCR libraries. Using its own MiXCR run on the PCR reads, TCRdb lists one record per CDR3 protein. The table includes 75,000 to 95,000 distinct CDR3 sequences, around 25% detected once. This clonotype was detected only a few times. Its antigen is unidentified. The sequenced sample was naive CD8+ T cells from blood, with Jurkat cell RNA spiked in. The subset: FACS-sorted CD8+CD4-CCR7+CD45RA+ naive T cells. This sequence was found in a human donor in good health. Some libraries in this study had Jurkat cell RNA spiked in.

This CDR3 is CASTFTGGPYEQYF. For the CDR3, the DNA is TGTGCCAGCACCTTTACAGGGGGCCCCTACGAGCAGTACTTC. The chain links TRBV28 to TRBJ2-7; the match to TRBD1 covers 9 bases. Germline V gives CDR1 MDHEN, CDR2 SYDVKM. This CDR3 spans 14 amino acids. V gave up 7 bases and J gave up 2 bases; unmatched junction bases: 6.